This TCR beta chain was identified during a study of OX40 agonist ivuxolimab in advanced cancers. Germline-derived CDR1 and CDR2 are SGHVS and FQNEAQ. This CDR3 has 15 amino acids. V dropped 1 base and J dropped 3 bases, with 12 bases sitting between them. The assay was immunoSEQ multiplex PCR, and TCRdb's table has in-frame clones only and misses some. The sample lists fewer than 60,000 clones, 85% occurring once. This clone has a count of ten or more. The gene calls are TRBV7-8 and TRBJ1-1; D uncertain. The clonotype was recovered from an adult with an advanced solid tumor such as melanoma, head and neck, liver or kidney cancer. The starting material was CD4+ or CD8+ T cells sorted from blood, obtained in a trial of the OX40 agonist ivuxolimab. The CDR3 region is CASSLERNPYTEAFF. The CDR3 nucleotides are TGTGCCAGCAGCTTAGAGAGGAACCCATACACTGAAGCTTTCTTT.